This is a list of T cell receptor beta chains from one sample in a study of blood T cell repertoires in COVID-19. Data came from immunoSEQ multiplex PCR; TCRdb stores just in-frame clones and leaves some out. The sample has 65,000 to 90,000 clones, approximately 82% seen once; the top ten hold over 9.5%. The sample consisted of peripheral blood. Every receptor here comes from a man in his 60s with acute or convalescent COVID-19. Each CDR3 is given with its conserved first and last residue. Each record gives: clone size, D gene, V gene, J gene, CDR3 protein, CDR3 DNA. D genes are given only for firm matches. The size entry is marked missing in some rows and otherwise reads once, few, many or a size class.

abundance: .
d_gene: .
v_gene: TRBV30
j_gene: TRBJ2-6
CDR3aa: CAWSVTGGANVLTF
CDR3nt: TGTGCCTGGAGTGTGACGGGAGGGGCCAACGTCCTGACTTTC

abundance: .
d_gene: .
v_gene: TRBV9
j_gene: TRBJ1-1
CDR3aa: CASSTGGVATEAFF
CDR3nt: TGTGCCAGCAGCACGGGAGGGGTGGCCACTGAAGCTTTCTTT

abundance: .
d_gene: TRBD1
v_gene: TRBV3-1/TRBV3-2
j_gene: TRBJ1-5
CDR3aa: CASSQTGDQPQHF
CDR3nt: TGTGCCAGCAGCCAAACAGGGGATCAGCCCCAGCATTTT

abundance: .
d_gene: .
v_gene: TRBV9
j_gene: TRBJ1-1
CDR3aa: CASSVIGANTEAFF
CDR3nt: TGTGCCAGCAGCGTAATTGGGGCGAACACTGAAGCTTTCTTT

abundance: .
d_gene: TRBD2
v_gene: TRBV4-1
j_gene: TRBJ2-2
CDR3aa: CASSQADLRESTGELFF
CDR3nt: TGCGCCAGCAGCCAAGCGGATTTGCGGGAGAGCACCGGGGAGCTGTTTTTT

abundance: .
d_gene: TRBD1
v_gene: TRBV7-2
j_gene: TRBJ1-1
CDR3aa: CASSLRPFGQGGTEAFF
CDR3nt: TGTGCCAGCAGCTTACGTCCATTTGGACAGGGAGGGACTGAAGCTTTCTTT

abundance: .
d_gene: .
v_gene: TRBV9
j_gene: TRBJ1-3
CDR3aa: CASSTLDNNTIYF
CDR3nt: TGTGCCAGCAGCACCTTGGACAACAACACCATATATTTT

abundance: .
d_gene: .
v_gene: TRBV5-1
j_gene: TRBJ2-1
CDR3aa: CASVGTGGKRDGGYNEQFF
CDR3nt: TGCGCCAGCGTCGGAACAGGGGGGAAGCGGGATGGAGGCTACAATGAGCAGTTCTTC

abundance: .
d_gene: TRBD1
v_gene: TRBV6-2/TRBV6-3
j_gene: TRBJ1-1
CDR3aa: CASSRGRNTEAFF
CDR3nt: TGTGCCAGCAGTAGGGGGCGAAACACTGAAGCTTTCTTT

abundance: .
d_gene: TRBD1
v_gene: TRBV2
j_gene: TRBJ1-5
CDR3aa: CASKRRDSHQPQHF
CDR3nt: TGTGCCAGCAAACGGAGGGACAGCCATCAGCCCCAGCATTTT

abundance: .
d_gene: .
v_gene: TRBV5-6
j_gene: TRBJ2-1
CDR3aa: CASSLISVNNEQFF
CDR3nt: TGTGCCAGCAGCTTAATTAGCGTCAACAATGAGCAGTTCTTC

abundance: .
d_gene: .
v_gene: TRBV27
j_gene: TRBJ2-7
CDR3aa: CASSLSRDRNVREQYF
CDR3nt: TGTGCCAGCAGTTTATCCCGAGACAGGAATGTGCGCGAGCAGTACTTC

abundance: .
d_gene: .
v_gene: TRBV5-4
j_gene: TRBJ1-3
CDR3aa: CASSPGHQSLSGNTIYF
CDR3nt: TGTGCCAGCAGCCCGGGACACCAATCTCTCTCTGGAAACACCATATATTTT

abundance: .
d_gene: .
v_gene: TRBV5-6
j_gene: TRBJ1-2
CDR3aa: CASRPNSDGYTF
CDR3nt: TGTGCCAGCAGGCCAAATTCGGATGGCTACACCTTC

abundance: .
d_gene: .
v_gene: TRBV19
j_gene: TRBJ1-4
CDR3aa: CASSSPQAANEKLFF
CDR3nt: TGTGCCAGTAGTTCCCCACAGGCGGCTAATGAAAAACTGTTTTTT

abundance: .
d_gene: .
v_gene: TRBV5-4
j_gene: TRBJ1-6
CDR3aa: CASSLLNSPLHF
CDR3nt: TGTGCCAGCAGCTTGCTTAATTCACCCCTCCACTTT

abundance: .
d_gene: .
v_gene: TRBV28
j_gene: TRBJ2-3
CDR3aa: CASSPLGRSTDTQYF
CDR3nt: TGTGCCAGCAGTCCGCTCGGTCGAAGCACAGATACGCAGTATTTT

abundance: .
d_gene: .
v_gene: TRBV27
j_gene: TRBJ2-1
CDR3aa: CAGCNSRICDEQFF
CDR3nt: TGTGCCGGTTGTAATAGCAGAATCTGCGATGAGCAGTTCTTC

abundance: .
d_gene: TRBD1
v_gene: TRBV28
j_gene: TRBJ2-7
CDR3aa: CASRSGQSYEQYF
CDR3nt: TGTGCCAGCAGATCGGGACAGTCCTACGAGCAGTACTTC

abundance: .
d_gene: TRBD1
v_gene: TRBV7-9
j_gene: TRBJ1-3
CDR3aa: CASSPQGSGNTIYF
CDR3nt: TGTGCCAGCAGTCCACAGGGGTCTGGAAACACCATATATTTT

abundance: .
d_gene: TRBD1
v_gene: TRBV19
j_gene: TRBJ1-5
CDR3aa: CASSLGQGSQPQHF
CDR3nt: TGTGCCAGTAGTTTAGGACAGGGAAGTCAGCCCCAGCATTTT

abundance: .
d_gene: .
v_gene: TRBV15
j_gene: TRBJ1-3
CDR3aa: CATSREQGSGNTIYF
CDR3nt: TGTGCCACCAGCAGAGAGCAGGGCTCTGGAAACACCATATATTTT

abundance: .
d_gene: .
v_gene: TRBV25-1
j_gene: TRBJ2-7
CDR3aa: CASNSYYEQYF
CDR3nt: TGTGCCAGCAACAGCTACTACGAGCAGTACTTC

abundance: .
d_gene: .
v_gene: TRBV7-9
j_gene: TRBJ1-1
CDR3aa: CASSLTVNTEAFF
CDR3nt: TGTGCCAGCAGCCTCACAGTGAACACTGAAGCTTTCTTT

abundance: .
d_gene: .
v_gene: TRBV4-3
j_gene: TRBJ2-1
CDR3aa: CASSPQGEAYNEQFF
CDR3nt: TGCGCCAGCAGCCCCCAGGGGGAGGCCTACAATGAGCAGTTCTTC

abundance: .
d_gene: .
v_gene: TRBV3-1/TRBV3-2
j_gene: TRBJ1-2
CDR3aa: CASSQAGRGYTF
CDR3nt: TGTGCCAGCAGCCAAGCAGGGCGGGGCTACACCTTC

abundance: .
d_gene: .
v_gene: TRBV4-1
j_gene: TRBJ1-3
CDR3aa: CASSLGGGGGNTIYF
CDR3nt: TGCGCCAGCAGCCTCGGGGGGGGCGGTGGAAACACCATATATTTT

abundance: .
d_gene: .
v_gene: TRBV6-5
j_gene: TRBJ2-6
CDR3aa: CASSYRGSGANVLTF
CDR3nt: TGTGCCAGCAGTTACCGGGGATCAGGGGCCAACGTCCTGACTTTC

abundance: .
d_gene: TRBD1
v_gene: TRBV5-3
j_gene: TRBJ2-4
CDR3aa: CARSVRTGFYNAKNIQYF
CDR3nt: TGTGCCAGAAGCGTCCGGACAGGGTTCTATAACGCCAAAAACATTCAGTACTTC

abundance: few
d_gene: .
v_gene: TRBV5-1
j_gene: TRBJ2-2
CDR3aa: CASSLGVLVQEAGELFF
CDR3nt: TGCGCCAGCAGCTTGGGGGTATTGGTACAAGAGGCCGGGGAGCTGTTTTTT

abundance: few
d_gene: .
v_gene: TRBV19
j_gene: TRBJ2-5
CDR3aa: CASSMGLEYQETQYF
CDR3nt: TGTGCCAGTAGTATGGGACTCGAGTACCAAGAGACCCAGTACTTC

abundance: once
d_gene: TRBD1
v_gene: TRBV6-5
j_gene: TRBJ1-6
CDR3aa: CASSKPGQGNSPLHF
CDR3nt: TGTGCCAGCAGTAAACCGGGACAGGGGAATTCACCCCTCCACTTT

abundance: .
d_gene: TRBD1
v_gene: TRBV28
j_gene: TRBJ2-3
CDR3aa: CASRGTGGGTDTQYF
CDR3nt: TGTGCCAGCAGGGGTACAGGGGGCGGGACAGATACGCAGTATTTT

abundance: .
d_gene: TRBD1
v_gene: TRBV4-3
j_gene: TRBJ1-6
CDR3aa: CASSQGDRGYNSPLHF
CDR3nt: TGCGCCAGCAGCCAGGGGGACAGGGGGTATAATTCACCCCTCCACTTT

abundance: .
d_gene: TRBD2
v_gene: TRBV5-1
j_gene: TRBJ2-5
CDR3aa: CASSLGSGASETQYF
CDR3nt: TGCGCCAGCAGCTTGGGTAGCGGGGCTTCTGAGACCCAGTACTTC

abundance: .
d_gene: TRBD2
v_gene: TRBV27
j_gene: TRBJ2-1
CDR3aa: CASSTYASGRIYNEQFF
CDR3nt: TGTGCCAGCAGTACCTATGCTAGCGGGAGGATCTACAATGAGCAGTTCTTC

abundance: .
d_gene: .
v_gene: TRBV19
j_gene: TRBJ1-1
CDR3aa: CASSARPAGNTEAFF
CDR3nt: TGTGCCAGTAGTGCTCGGCCGGCGGGGAACACTGAAGCTTTCTTT

abundance: .
d_gene: TRBD2
v_gene: TRBV7-3
j_gene: TRBJ2-5
CDR3aa: CASSWGSGGTGSSQYF
CDR3nt: TGTGCCAGCAGCTGGGGTAGCGGGGGGACGGGGTCCAGCCAGTACTTC

abundance: .
d_gene: .
v_gene: TRBV7-2
j_gene: TRBJ2-3
CDR3aa: CASSLNLRDTQYF
CDR3nt: TGTGCCAGCAGCTTAAATCTCCGAGATACGCAGTATTTT

abundance: .
d_gene: .
v_gene: TRBV12-3/TRBV12-4
j_gene: TRBJ2-5
CDR3aa: CASSPNIQETQYF
CDR3nt: TGTGCCAGCAGTCCGAACATACAAGAGACCCAGTACTTC

abundance: .
d_gene: .
v_gene: TRBV19
j_gene: TRBJ1-1
CDR3aa: CAITDRMNTEAFF
CDR3nt: TGTGCCATCACAGACAGGATGAACACTGAAGCTTTCTTT

abundance: .
d_gene: .
v_gene: TRBV18
j_gene: TRBJ1-1
CDR3aa: CASSFDRGTEAFF
CDR3nt: TGTGCCAGCTCTTTCGACCGAGGCACTGAAGCTTTCTTT

abundance: .
d_gene: .
v_gene: TRBV10-3
j_gene: TRBJ1-2
CDR3aa: CAISEQGQGGYTF
CDR3nt: TGTGCCATCAGTGAGCAGGGGCAGGGTGGCTACACCTTC

abundance: .
d_gene: .
v_gene: TRBV7-9
j_gene: TRBJ2-3
CDR3aa: CASSLVLSGTDTQYF
CDR3nt: TGTGCCAGCAGCTTGGTCCTCTCGGGCACAGATACGCAGTATTTT

abundance: .
d_gene: TRBD2
v_gene: TRBV7-2
j_gene: TRBJ2-7
CDR3aa: CASSQRTSGRGQYF
CDR3nt: TGTGCCAGCAGCCAAAGGACTAGCGGGAGGGGGCAGTACTTC

abundance: .
d_gene: TRBD2
v_gene: TRBV18
j_gene: TRBJ2-3
CDR3aa: CASSWDYATYTQYF
CDR3nt: TGTGCCAGCTCATGGGACTATGCTACTTATACGCAGTATTTT

abundance: .
d_gene: TRBD2
v_gene: TRBV27
j_gene: TRBJ2-7
CDR3aa: CASSFRLAGYYEQYF
CDR3nt: TGTGCCAGCAGTTTTCGACTAGCGGGGTACTACGAGCAGTACTTC

abundance: once
d_gene: .
v_gene: TRBV6-4
j_gene: TRBJ1-3
CDR3aa: CASSDPPGSGNTIYF
CDR3nt: TGTGCCAGCAGTGATCCCCCGGGCTCTGGAAACACCATATATTTT

abundance: .
d_gene: .
v_gene: TRBV5-8
j_gene: TRBJ1-5
CDR3aa: CASSLARVRNQPQHF
CDR3nt: TGTGCCAGCAGCTTGGCCAGGGTCAGGAATCAGCCCCAGCATTTT

abundance: few
d_gene: TRBD1
v_gene: TRBV7-2
j_gene: TRBJ2-7
CDR3aa: CASSFTGTGSYEQYF
CDR3nt: TGTGCCAGCAGCTTCACCGGGACAGGTTCCTACGAGCAGTACTTC

abundance: .
d_gene: .
v_gene: TRBV23-1
j_gene: TRBJ1-1
CDR3aa: CASSPGHPNTEAFF
CDR3nt: TGCGCCAGCAGTCCGGGACACCCGAACACTGAAGCTTTCTTT

abundance: .
d_gene: TRBD1
v_gene: TRBV5-1
j_gene: TRBJ2-1
CDR3aa: CASSAGQGLMVDNEQFF
CDR3nt: TGCGCCAGCAGCGCAGGACAGGGTCTTATGGTCGACAATGAGCAGTTCTTC

abundance: .
d_gene: TRBD1
v_gene: TRBV18
j_gene: TRBJ1-1
CDR3aa: CASRGQAHTEAFF
CDR3nt: TGTGCCAGCCGTGGACAGGCGCACACCGAAGCTTTCTTT

abundance: .
d_gene: .
v_gene: TRBV19
j_gene: TRBJ2-4
CDR3aa: CASSIDGGLAKNIQYF
CDR3nt: TGTGCCAGTAGTATAGATGGAGGCCTAGCCAAAAACATTCAGTACTTC